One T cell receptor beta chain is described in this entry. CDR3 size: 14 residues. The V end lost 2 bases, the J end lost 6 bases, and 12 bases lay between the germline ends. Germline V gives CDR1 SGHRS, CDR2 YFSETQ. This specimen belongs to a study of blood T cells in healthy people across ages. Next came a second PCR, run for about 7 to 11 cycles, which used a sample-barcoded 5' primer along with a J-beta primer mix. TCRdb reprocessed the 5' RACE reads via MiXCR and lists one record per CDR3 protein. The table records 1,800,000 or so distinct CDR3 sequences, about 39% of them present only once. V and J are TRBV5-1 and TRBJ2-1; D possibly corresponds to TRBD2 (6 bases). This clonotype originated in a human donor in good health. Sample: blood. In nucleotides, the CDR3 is TGCGCCAGCAGCTTCCTAGCGAGGTCCAATGAGCAGTTCTTC. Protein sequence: CASSFLARSNEQFF.